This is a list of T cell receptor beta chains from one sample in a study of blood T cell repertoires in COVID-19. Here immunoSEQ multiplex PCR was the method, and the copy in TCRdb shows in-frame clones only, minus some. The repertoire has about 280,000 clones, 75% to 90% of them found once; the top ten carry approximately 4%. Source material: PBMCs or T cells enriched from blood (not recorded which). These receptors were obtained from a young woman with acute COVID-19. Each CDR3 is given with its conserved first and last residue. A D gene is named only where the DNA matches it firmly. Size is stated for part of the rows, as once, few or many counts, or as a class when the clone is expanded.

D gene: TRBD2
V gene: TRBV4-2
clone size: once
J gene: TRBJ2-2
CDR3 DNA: TGTGCCAGCAGCCAAGGAGTAGCGGGTTCCGGGGAGCTGTTTTTT
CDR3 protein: CASSQGVAGSGELFF

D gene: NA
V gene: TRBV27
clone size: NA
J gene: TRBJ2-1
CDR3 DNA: TGTGCCAGCAGTTTATCACGGAATGAGCAGTTCTTC
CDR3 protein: CASSLSRNEQFF

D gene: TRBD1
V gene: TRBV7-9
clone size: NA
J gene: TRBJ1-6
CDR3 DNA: TGTGCCAGCAGCAAAAATACAGGGGGCGATTCACCCCTCCACTTT
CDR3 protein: CASSKNTGGDSPLHF

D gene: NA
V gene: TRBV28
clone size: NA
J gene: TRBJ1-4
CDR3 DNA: TGTGCCAGCCGCCCGACAGACAATGAAAAACTGTTTTTT
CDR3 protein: CASRPTDNEKLFF

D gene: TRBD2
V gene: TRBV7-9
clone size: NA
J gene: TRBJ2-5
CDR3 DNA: TGTGCCAGCAGCCTCGGGACTAGCGGGAAGGAGACCCAGTACTTC
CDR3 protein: CASSLGTSGKETQYF

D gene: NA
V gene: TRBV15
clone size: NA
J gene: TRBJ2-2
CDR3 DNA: TGTGCCACCAGCAGCTCAGGACAGTCGAACACCGGGGAGCTGTTTTTT
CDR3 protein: CATSSSGQSNTGELFF

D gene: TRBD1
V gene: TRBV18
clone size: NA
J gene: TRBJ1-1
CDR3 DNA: TGTGCCAGCTCATACATAGGGACAGGGGACACTGAAGCTTTCTTT
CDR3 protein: CASSYIGTGDTEAFF

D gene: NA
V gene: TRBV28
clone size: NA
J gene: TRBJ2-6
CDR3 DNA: TGTGCCAGCAGCCCCGGAGGGTCGGGGGCCAACGTCCTGACTTTC
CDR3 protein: CASSPGGSGANVLTF

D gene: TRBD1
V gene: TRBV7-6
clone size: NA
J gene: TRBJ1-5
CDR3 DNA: TGTGCCAGCAGCCCCGGGACAGGGGGGTTTCAGCCCCAGCATTTT
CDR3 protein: CASSPGTGGFQPQHF

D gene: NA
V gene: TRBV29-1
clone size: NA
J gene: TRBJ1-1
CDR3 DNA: TGCAGCGCCCGCTTAGTTAAAAACACTGAAGCTTTCTTT
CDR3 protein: CSARLVKNTEAFF

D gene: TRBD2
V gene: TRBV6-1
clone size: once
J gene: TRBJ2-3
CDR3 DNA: TGTGCCAGCAGTGAACCGAAAGCGGGGGGGCCAGATACGCAGTATTTT
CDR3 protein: CASSEPKAGGPDTQYF